The 23 T cell receptor beta chains below all came from one sample that was sequenced in a study of cytomegalovirus exposure and HLA in healthy donors. PCR used 60 Vbeta primers and 13 Jbeta primers. Using immunoSEQ multiplex PCR, the repertoire was profiled, and TCRdb retains in-frame clones only, with some absent. This sample has about 120,000 clones, with over 70% found just once. Sequencing was done on a sample of PBMCs. The receptor source for this set is a woman in her thirties or forties in good health and CMV-seronegative.

This clone was recorded a few times. The chain links TRBV19 to TRBJ2-3; a possible D gene is TRBD1 (6 bases). The V gene's germline CDR1 is LNHDA and CDR2 SQIVND (reference sequence). V was clipped by 0 bases and J by 7 bases, with 17 bases between them. The CDR3 spans 16 residues. The CDR3 sequence: CASSIDPSSDRYTQYF. CDR3 coding DNA: TGTGCCAGTAGTATAGATCCCTCCTCAGACAGGTATACGCAGTATTTT. Full variable domain (missing parts from reference TRBV19 and TRBJ2-3): DGGITQSPKYLFRKEGQNVTLSCEQNLNHDAMYWYRQDPGQGLRLIYYSQIVNDFQKGDIAEGYSVSREKKESFPLTVTSAQKNPTAFYLCASSIDPSSDRYTQYFGPGTRLTVL.

This clone was counted once. This chain uses TRBV6-5 with TRBJ2-7; TRBD2 agrees at 8 bases. The CDR3 is 15 amino acids. The V segment lost 6 bases and the J segment 3 bases; nucleotides outside the gene matches: 10. Germline V gene data show CDR1 as MNHEY and CDR2 as SVGAGI. The CDR3 sequence: CASRSPGLELYEQYF. CDR3 DNA: TGTGCCAGCAGGTCGCCGGGACTAGAGCTCTACGAGCAGTACTTC.

The gene calls are TRBV2 and TRBJ2-5; D is unclear. Germline V gives CDR1 SNHLY, CDR2 FYNNEI. CDR3 length: 13 amino acids. The germline V and J ends were trimmed by 6 bases and 4 bases, with 12 bases remaining between them. The CDR3 DNA is TGTGCCAGCAGCGTCGGGTCACGAGAGACCCAGTACTTC. Amino acids: CASSVGSRETQYF.

J is TRBJ1-2 and V is TRBV30, with TRBD1 matching 7 bases. The V gene end was trimmed by 0 bases and the J gene end by 8 bases; junction bases not matched to a gene: 6. The CDR3 spans 13 residues. The germline CDR1 and CDR2 sequences are GTSNPN and SVGIG (reference sequence). CDR3 nucleotides: TGTGCCTGGAGTGTACAAGGGGGCGCCGGCTACACCTTC. Translating gives CAWSVQGGAGYTF.

The J gene is TRBJ2-1, the V gene TRBV5-4, with 10 positions matching TRBD2. Germline V gene lookup returns CDR1 SGHNT and CDR2 YYREEE (reference sequence). After removal of 3 bases from V and 2 bases from J, the junction contained 5 bases not matched to a gene. This CDR3 has 16 amino acids. CDR3 region: CASSSRTSGTYNEQFF. CDR3 DNA sequence: TGTGCCAGCAGCTCCAGGACTAGCGGAACCTACAATGAGCAGTTCTTC.

The V call is TRBV4-1, the J call TRBJ2-1; D possibly corresponds to TRBD2 (6 bases). The CDR3 spans 14 residues. Germline lookup yields CDR1 MGHRA and CDR2 YSYEKL. Deletions cut 1 base from V and 4 bases from J, with 8 bases between. The CDR3 sequence is CASSQVGGYNEQFF. CDR3 DNA: TGCGCCAGCAGCCAAGTGGGGGGATACAATGAGCAGTTCTTC.

The rearrangement uses TRBV25-1 and TRBJ2-3; 9 nucleotides line up with TRBD2. Germline CDR1 MGHDK, CDR2 SYGVNS. The CDR3 sequence is 14 residues long. V was clipped by 6 bases and J by 1 base; unmatched bases: 2. CDR3 sequence (DNA): TGTGCCAGCAGGCGGACTAGCGGCACAGATACGCAGTATTTT. It translates to CASRRTSGTDTQYF.

The genes are TRBV11-2 and TRBJ1-1, with TRBD1 identical over 7 bases. The germline V gene encodes CDR1 SGHAT and CDR2 FQNNGV. V shed 1 base and J 5 bases; nucleotides not matched to a gene: 4. This CDR3 has 14 residues. The CDR3 reads CASSLVQGRTEAFF. The CDR3 region has the DNA TGTGCCAGCAGCTTAGTACAGGGGAGGACTGAAGCTTTCTTT.

This sequence joins TRBV6-5 and TRBJ2-7, with 8 positions matching TRBD2. V shed 0 bases and J 2 bases; nucleotides not matched to a gene: 6. Germline CDR1 MNHEY, CDR2 SVGAGI. The length of the CDR3 is 16 residues. The CDR3 protein is CASSYSLRAGAYEQYF. The CDR3 DNA is TGTGCCAGCAGTTACTCGTTGCGAGCGGGGGCCTACGAGCAGTACTTC.

This clone was seen a single time. V is TRBV9 and J is TRBJ2-2, with D possibly being TRBD2 (5 bases). This CDR3 has 15 residues. Trimming stripped 0 bases from V and 4 bases from J, with 10 bases between. Germline CDR1 is SGDLS and CDR2 is YYNGEE. CDR3 nucleotide sequence: TGTGCCAGCAGCGTAGATTTGGCGGGCACCGGGGAGCTGTTTTTT. The encoded protein is CASSVDLAGTGELFF.

V is TRBV5-1 and J is TRBJ1-2, with D unresolved. The CDR3 consists of 14 residues. The germline V and J ends were trimmed by 4 bases and 4 bases, with 14 bases remaining between them. The germline V gene encodes CDR1 SGHRS and CDR2 YFSETQ. CDR3: CASSRQDGTYGYTF. The CDR3 bases are TGCGCCAGCAGCAGACAAGACGGAACCTATGGCTACACCTTC.

This sequence joins TRBV5-4 and TRBJ1-2; 9 bases match TRBD1. Germline CDR1 SGHNT, CDR2 YYREEE (reference sequence). V lost 6 bases to trimming and J lost 4 bases; unmatched junction nucleotides: 10. This CDR3 has 15 residues. The CDR3 is CASTSGGQGIYGYTF. The CDR3 nucleotides are TGTGCCAGCACCTCTGGGGGACAGGGAATCTATGGCTACACCTTC.

In the case of this clone: A much bigger clone sits one base away, suggesting this may be a read error. The J gene is TRBJ1-5, the V gene TRBV5-4, with TRBD1 matching over 7 bases. This CDR3 spans 16 amino acids. Germline-derived CDR1 and CDR2 are SGHNT and YYREEE (reference sequence). V trimming: 4 bases; J trimming: 3 bases; junction bases outside the gene matches: 10. CDR3: CASSQDYGTANQPQHF. The DNA for the CDR3 is TGTGCCAGCAGCCAAGATTACGGGACAGCCAATCAGCCCCAGCATTTT.

V gene TRBV2 combines with J gene TRBJ1-2; TRBD1 aligns across 10 bases. Germline CDR1 SNHLY, CDR2 FYNNEI. This CDR3 region has 15 residues. J was trimmed by 7 bases and V by 3 bases; bases with no gene match: 8. CDR3 sequence (DNA): TGTGCCAGCAGTGATTTCGGGACAGGGGTTTTTGGCTACACCTTC. Amino acid sequence: CASSDFGTGVFGYTF.

The rearrangement links TRBV7-2 to TRBJ2-1; TRBD2 matches 7 bases. The trim removed 0 bases at V and 9 bases at J, leaving 5 bases unmatched. The CDR3 length is 14 residues. The germline CDR1 and CDR2 sequences are SGHTA and FQGNSA. In DNA, the CDR3 is TGTGCCAGCAGCTTAGCGGGGGGGAGGAGTGAGCAGTTCTTC. This sequence encodes CASSLAGGRSEQFF.

V is TRBV19 and J is TRBJ2-3, with 9 bases aligning to TRBD2. J lost 1 base, V lost 1 base, and 9 bases had no gene match. Looked up from germline, CDR1 is LNHDA and CDR2 is SQIVND (reference sequence). The CDR3 sequence is 18 residues long. In nucleotides, the CDR3 is TGTGCCAGTAGTATAGCGGCGGGGGGGTTCACTGGCACAGATACGCAGTATTTT. This sequence encodes CASSIAAGGFTGTDTQYF.

This rearrangement joins TRBV21-1 to TRBJ2-1; the table's D call of TRBD2 was not tested on the DNA. TRBV21-1 is assigned pseudogene status. The CDR3 sequence is 21 residues long. The CDR3 spells CASSKDGLLGLAGQCYNEQFF. The CDR3 DNA reads TGTGCCAGCAGCAAAGATGGGCTCCTCGGTCTAGCGGGACAATGCTACAATGAGCAGTTCTTC.

This clone came up once. The V gene is TRBV7-2, the J gene TRBJ2-1, with D maybe TRBD2 (5 bases). V was clipped by 1 base and J by 16 bases, with 14 bases between them. The CDR3 is 12 residues long. CDR1 and CDR2 from the germline V gene are SGHTA and FQGNSA. DNA of the CDR3: TGTGCCAGCAGCTTAGGCGGCGGGTCCCCCTTCTTC. Translated: CASSLGGGSPFF.

This clone was counted between two and nine times. CDR3 bases: TGTGCCAGCCTAGCTACAGGGGATGGCACAGATACGCAGTATTTT. It is translated as CASLATGDGTDTQYF. This chain connects TRBV10-3 to TRBJ2-3; 7 nucleotides line up with TRBD1. The CDR3 is 15 residues long. The germline CDR1 and CDR2 sequences are ENHRY and SYGVKD. J gave up 1 base and V 10 bases, and 11 bases lay outside the gene matches.

This clone was found a few times. This chain uses TRBV7-8 with TRBJ2-2; D gene uncertain. The germline gives CDR1 SGHVS, CDR2 FQNEAQ. The V gene lost 5 bases and the J gene lost 8 bases, with 21 bases spanning the gap. The CDR3 has 16 amino acids. The CDR3 nucleotides read TGTGCCAGCAGCCCTAGGAAGCCCGCTACGCCTGGGGAGCTGTTTTTT. Its translation: CASSPRKPATPGELFF.

The V and J genes are TRBV6-5 and TRBJ1-1; 8 bases map to TRBD1. CDR1 and CDR2 from the germline V gene are MNHEY and SVGAGI. The CDR3 length is 14 residues. The V segment lost 6 bases and the J segment 4 bases; nucleotides outside the gene matches: 7. The CDR3 spells CASRGQGRFTEAFF. CDR3 sequence (DNA): TGTGCCAGCAGAGGACAGGGTCGGTTCACTGAAGCTTTCTTT.

This clone was detected only a few times. The genes are TRBV11-2 and TRBJ2-7, with D maybe TRBD2 (6 bases). This CDR3 comprises 16 residues. Germline V gene sequence: CDR1 SGHAT, CDR2 FQNNGV. V lost 1 base, J lost 4 bases, and 17 bases lay in between. The CDR3 region has the DNA TGTGCCAGCAGCTTAGGTACTAGCAACTATGAGTACGAGCAGTACTTC. Amino acids: CASSLGTSNYEYEQYF.

This clone has more than one count but fewer than ten. The germline gene is not matched at one end of the junction; a read error may be the cause. The chain couples TRBV7-9 to TRBJ1-4, with 7 positions matching TRBD1. The CDR3 is 18 residues long. Germline V CDR1 and CDR2: SEHNR, FQNEAQ (reference sequence). CDR3 amino acids: CSSNPGDAGGRRNEKLFF. The CDR3 DNA reads as TGTTCCAGCAACCCCGGTGATGCAGGGGGTAGGCGGAATGAAAAACTGTTTTTT.